One and the same sample provided the 22 T cell receptor beta chains below, sequenced in a study of shared clonotypes between healthy human individuals. Libraries were prepared by immunoSEQ multiplex PCR; TCRdb keeps only in-frame clonotypes and omits some of them. The data show 2 million to 3 million clones, with more than 85% seen just once and around 0.37% held by the top ten. The specimen was naive CD4+ T cells from PBMCs. Subset here: CD45RA+ positively selected. The receptor source for this set is a man younger than 30 in good health. Some clones in this sample may be carry-over from other donors' samples.

V is TRBV7-2 and J is TRBJ1-2; D ambiguous. With 3 bases removed from V and 4 bases from J, the gap between germline ends came to 12 bases. The germline V gene encodes CDR1 SGHTA and CDR2 FQGNSA. This CDR3 has 14 amino acids. The CDR3 spells CASSFGSGSYGYTF. In DNA form, the CDR3 reads TGTGCCAGCAGCTTCGGGTCGGGGTCCTATGGCTACACCTTC.

The chain joins TRBV27 to TRBJ2-7; 9 bases align to TRBD2. The CDR3 loop spans 20 amino acids. Germline values: CDR1 MNHEY, CDR2 SMNVEV (reference sequence). The V segment lost 3 bases and the J segment 5 bases; nucleotides outside the gene matches: 23. This CDR3 is CASSFRTSALALAKGDEQYF. The CDR3 DNA reads TGTGCCAGCAGTTTCCGGACTAGCGCCTTGGCCCTAGCTAAGGGAGACGAGCAGTACTTC.

Points on this clone: Other DNA sequences in the same sample also yield this CDR3. The CDR3 region is CASSVGSSYNEQFF. For the CDR3, the DNA is TGTGCCAGCAGCGTGGGGAGCTCCTACAATGAGCAGTTCTTC. V gene TRBV9 combines with J gene TRBJ2-1; possible D gene TRBD2, 5 bases. CDR1 SGDLS and CDR2 YYNGEE come from the germline V gene. This CDR3 has 14 amino acids. V lost 2 bases and J lost 0, with 6 bases in between.

V gene TRBV7-2 combines with J gene TRBJ2-1; D may be TRBD2 (5 bases). Trimming left V 1 base short and J 9 bases short, with 16 bases between. The CDR3 totals 15 residues. Germline values: CDR1 SGHTA, CDR2 FQGNSA. CDR3 region: CASSLGVFRGVEQFF. The CDR3 nucleotides read TGTGCCAGCAGCTTAGGAGTTTTTCGGGGTGTTGAGCAGTTCTTC.

This clone was seen only once. The chain links TRBV4-1 to TRBJ2-7; tentative D call: TRBD2 (5 bases). Trimming cost V 1 base and J 4 bases, with 20 bases left between them. The germline gives CDR1 MGHRA, CDR2 YSYEKL. CDR3 length: 17 amino acids. The CDR3 here is CASSQGNTGRFRYEQYF. The CDR3 nucleotides read TGCGCCAGCAGCCAAGGTAATACGGGAAGGTTTAGGTACGAGCAGTACTTC.

For the CDR3, the DNA is TGCAGCGTTGGGGTCGGCTCCTACGAGCAGTACTTC. Translated, it gives CSVGVGSYEQYF. The V gene is TRBV29-1, the J gene TRBJ2-7; D uncertain. Germline assignment: CDR1 SQVTM and CDR2 ANQGSEA. The CDR3 contains 12 residues. V lost 4 bases and J lost 0, with 7 bases in between.

This clone was seen a handful of times. V gene TRBV21-1 combines with J gene TRBJ1-5; the table's D call of TRBD1 was not tested on the DNA. TRBV21-1 is listed as a pseudogene. This CDR3 has 13 residues. The chain's CDR3 is CASSRQGRVPQHF. The CDR3 DNA is TGTGCCAGCAGCCGACAGGGGCGGGTGCCCCAGCATTTT.

The rearrangement links TRBV28 to TRBJ2-7; the D is unclear. Trimming stripped 8 bases from V and 5 bases from J, with 16 bases between. The germline CDR1 and CDR2 sequences are MDHEN and SYDVKM. This CDR3 is 13 amino acids long. The CDR3 DNA follows: TGTGCCAGCGAACCTCCGGGTCCCCACGAGCAGTACTTC. Amino acids: CASEPPGPHEQYF.

The CDR3 DNA follows: TGTGCCATCAGCGGACAGGGGGACGAGACCCAGTACTTC. Encoded protein: CAISGQGDETQYF. The rearrangement uses TRBV10-3 and TRBJ2-5; the match to TRBD1 covers 10 bases. This CDR3 comprises 13 residues. J lost 5 bases, V lost 6 bases, and 3 bases had no gene match. The germline V gene has CDR1 ENHRY and CDR2 SYGVKD.

This chain connects TRBV2 to TRBJ2-3; 9 bases are shared with TRBD2. Trimming removed 7 bases from V and 2 bases from J; junction bases left unmatched: 4. The CDR3 sequence is 14 residues long. Germline V gene sequence: CDR1 SNHLY, CDR2 FYNNEI. In nucleotides, the CDR3 is TGTGCCAGCAAGACTAGCGGAATCACAGATACGCAGTATTTT. Amino acid sequence: CASKTSGITDTQYF.

The V call is TRBV6-4, the J call TRBJ1-4; D remains ambiguous. This CDR3 spans 13 amino acids. Germline V CDR1 and CDR2: MRHNA, SNTAGT. V gave up 2 bases and J gave up 7 bases, with 8 bases separating them. The CDR3 coding sequence is TGTGCCAGCAGTGACGCTACGGGTGAAAAACTGTTTTTT. Translation: CASSDATGEKLFF.

The rearrangement joins TRBV5-1 to TRBJ2-1; D tentatively fits TRBD1 or TRBD2 (5 bases each). The CDR3 is 14 residues long. Germline V CDR1 and CDR2: SGHRS, YFSETQ. The germline V and J ends were trimmed by 5 bases and 7 bases, with 16 bases remaining between them. DNA for the CDR3: TGCGCCAGCAGACAGACCGGGACCAAGAATGAGCAGTTCTTC. Its translation: CASRQTGTKNEQFF. Based on the CDR3 plus reference TRBV5-1 and TRBJ2-1, the full variable domain is KAGVTQTPRYLIKTRGQQVTLSCSPISGHRSVSWYQQTPGQGLQFLFEYFSETQRNKGNFPGRFSGRQFSNSRSEMNVSTLELGDSALYLCASRQTGTKNEQFFGPGTRLTVL.

Written as DNA, the CDR3 is TGTGCCAGCAGCCAAGATGGGGCAGGGATAGGAAACACCATATATTTT. Its translation is CASSQDGAGIGNTIYF. The chain carries TRBV7-2 and TRBJ1-3, with D perhaps matching TRBD1 (5 bases). V was clipped by 5 bases and J by 4 bases, with 18 bases between them. Germline CDR1 SGHTA, CDR2 FQGNSA. The CDR3 consists of 16 residues.

The chain carries TRBV5-1 and TRBJ2-1; 11 bases map to TRBD2. Germline lookup yields CDR1 SGHRS and CDR2 YFSETQ. The CDR3 covers 16 residues. With V trimmed by 4 bases and J by 3 bases, 6 bases remained unmatched. CDR3: CASSHGTSGNYNEQFF. The DNA for the CDR3 is TGCGCCAGCAGCCACGGGACTAGCGGTAACTACAATGAGCAGTTCTTC.

J is TRBJ2-7 and V is TRBV4-2; 13 bases agree with TRBD2. The CDR3 has 17 residues. The trim removed 4 bases at V and 2 bases at J, leaving 8 bases unmatched. Germline-derived CDR1 and CDR2 are LGHNA and YNFKEQ. CDR3 DNA: TGTGCCAGCAGCCGCCTAACCGGGACTAGCGGGACCTACGAGCAGTACTTC. Its translation is CASSRLTGTSGTYEQYF.

The chain combines TRBV11-1 with TRBJ2-3; D is perhaps TRBD2 (5 bases). V gave up 7 bases and J gave up 0 bases, with 17 bases separating them. The germline CDR1 and CDR2 sequences are SGHAT and FQDESV (reference sequence). The CDR3 consists of 16 residues. As DNA, the CDR3 is TGTGCCAGCACCCCGGCCGAGGGCTCTAGCACAGATACGCAGTATTTT. This encodes CASTPAEGSSTDTQYF.

This clone was picked up one time. This chain uses TRBV14 with TRBJ2-5; 9 positions agree with TRBD1. Germline V CDR1 and CDR2: SGHDN, FVKESK. The V and J ends lost 7 bases and 2 bases, in that order; junction bases with no gene match: 17. The CDR3 has 18 residues. The CDR3 is CASTSGTGTRKEQETQYF. The CDR3 DNA reads as TGTGCCAGCACCTCCGGGACAGGGACCAGAAAAGAGCAAGAGACCCAGTACTTC.

V gene TRBV7-2 combines with J gene TRBJ2-7; D is possibly TRBD1 or TRBD2 (6 bases each). CDR3 length: 15 amino acids. Germline V gives CDR1 SGHTA, CDR2 FQGNSA. Trimming removed 5 bases at V and 3 bases at J, with 17 bases between. CDR3 in amino acids: CASSDQGGGGYEQYF. The CDR3 bases are TGTGCCAGCAGCGACCAGGGTGGAGGGGGCTACGAGCAGTACTTC.

J is TRBJ2-7 and V is TRBV7-8, with 12 positions matching TRBD2. CDR3 size: 17 residues. Germline lookup yields CDR1 SGHVS and CDR2 FQNEAQ. After removal of 5 bases from V and 4 bases from J, the junction contained 12 bases not matched to a gene. The CDR3 nucleotides are TGTGCCAGCAGCCCATCCAGACTAGCGGGAGAGAGGTACGAGCAGTACTTC. Its protein product is CASSPSRLAGERYEQYF.

As concerns this clone: The junction shows a germline mismatch at one end, possibly a read error. Other DNA sequences of this sample code for an identical CDR3. This chain connects TRBV11-3 to TRBJ1-1; the D is unclear. This CDR3 region has 10 residues. Germline V CDR1 and CDR2: SGHNT, YENEEA. Here the CDR3 DNA reads TGTGCCAGCAGCGTGACTGGAGCTTTCTTT. It translates to CASSVTGAFF.

V and J are TRBV7-9 and TRBJ1-5; D is ambiguous. This CDR3 has 13 amino acids. Germline values: CDR1 SEHNR, CDR2 FQNEAQ (reference sequence). V lost 1 base to trimming and J lost 8 bases, with 9 bases between them. The CDR3 reads CASSLVGGKPQHF. The CDR3 DNA reads TGTGCCAGCAGCTTAGTGGGTGGAAAGCCCCAGCATTTT.

The genes are TRBV6-6 and TRBJ1-5; the D gene is possibly TRBD1 (6 bases). The CDR3 runs to 15 residues. Deletions cut 5 bases from V and 5 bases from J, with 16 bases between. CDR1 is MNHNY, CDR2 SVGAGI, per germline (reference sequence). DNA of the CDR3: TGTGCCAGCAGTCCGCAGGGGAACGAGTATCAGCCCCAGCATTTT. Residues: CASSPQGNEYQPQHF.